This TCR beta chain emerged from a study of blood T cell repertoires in COVID-19 (dated by TCRdb to the early 2020s). About the full investigation: Samples covering the acute and convalescent phases of COVID-19 were provided by collaborators in the United States, Italy and Spain. The prospective study material was composed of cDNA or gDNA derived from T cells, B-cell-depleted T cells, or PBMCs. Deeply sampled blood TCRbeta repertoires from subjects exposed to, actively infected with, or recovered from COVID-19 were included in the dataset. The repertoires were made available in a free public database intended to serve as a resource for research on the immune response to SARS-CoV-2. Samples were obtained from the ongoing ImmuneRACE study (first 160 participants) and from over a thousand subjects provided by 6 global collaborators. The sample metadata nearly always contained a de-identified subject ID, COVID-19 status, age in years and sex. Where available, HLA class I and class II types were taken from metadata supplied by the sample provider and were not determined by assay-based typing. What the authors observed across the whole study: How much clinical and demographic metadata was included differed by source and by participant, and the metadata was provided uncurated.

Enrolling through a virtual design, the prospective study's participants ranged in age from roughly 18 to 90 years and lived across some 22 United States geographic areas. To assign participants to cohorts, the prospective study relied on clinical history that participants themselves reported in a screening survey and a study questionnaire. For ImmuneRACE Cohort 3, a participant was defined as recovered based on two consecutive negative NP/OP PCR tests, clearance by a healthcare professional, or resolution of symptoms. Each participant in the prospective study had whole blood, serum and a nasopharyngeal or oropharyngeal swab collected by mobile phlebotomists. Additional blood draws and questionnaires over an approximately 2-month period could optionally be provided by prospective study participants. Before DNA extraction, blood samples from the prospective study were shipped at room temperature or frozen.

TCRbeta CDR3 regions were amplified from genomic DNA using the immunoSEQ Assay, a bias-controlled multiplex PCR. From the authors' description of their analysis: The number of nucleated cells in each sample was estimated from the amplification of reference gene primers within the assay. To quantify the absolute abundance of each unique TCRbeta CDR3 rearrangement, sequence reads were collapsed and filtered. For each sample, productive Simpson clonality was calculated by taking the square root of Simpson's diversity index across productive rearrangements. TCRdb mirrors the immuneACCESS table, restricted to in-frame sequences. Some clones are absent from its copies; in checked studies, under half trace to an unresolved V gene, and the reason for the others is unknown. V and J calls and clone size are as listed in that table; D and trimming were resolved from the DNA. The sample table shows around 300,000 clones, and over 70% are seen once. Together, the top ten hold about 4.7% of the sample.

As encoded in the germline V gene, CDR1 is KGHDR while CDR2 is SFDVKD. V lost 6 bases and J lost 6 bases, and the count of bases not matched to a germline gene is 9. Counted from cysteine to phenylalanine, this CDR3 has 15 amino acids. Left in the record is the CDR3 DNA by itself, 45 bases read in frame from the first base. Concerning this clone itself: No cognate antigen has been identified for it. The record has no base qualities; no much larger clone is one base away.

Specimen: PBMCs or T cells enriched from blood (not recorded which). This receptor was taken from a man in his thirties or forties who had recovered from COVID-19. This receptor chain uses TRBV24-1 and TRBJ2-1; 8 bases in the middle match TRBD1. DNA sequence: TGTGCCACCAGTCGGACAGGGTTACGTGGCAATGAGCAGTTCTTC. Protein translation: CATSRTGLRGNEQFF.